Each of the 13 T cell receptor beta chains below was sequenced from the same sample in a study of tumor-infiltrating lymphocytes in primary liver carcinoma. The input was 500 ng total RNA; TCR beta cDNA was made from it with a constant-region primer. Three nested multiplex PCR rounds of slightly modified ARM-PCR generated TCR beta libraries. Primers for the first two PCR rounds were TRBV1-TRBV30 forward primers and a C-beta reverse primer (about 11 cycles per round). TCRdb redid the calling of the multiplex PCR reads with MiXCR, one entry per CDR3 protein. The sample includes about 200,000 distinct CDR3 sequences, less than 75% of them seen just once. Blood RNA came from unsorted whole blood; germline DNA was also extracted. Sequencing was carried out using peripheral blood. The receptors stem from a woman between 55 and 75 years old with primary liver carcinoma and hepatitis B virus infection.

In the case of this clonotype: Since a much larger clone is just one base distant, this may be a read error. V usage is TRBV10-3 and J usage is TRBJ2-3; D might be TRBD2 (5 bases). Germline V CDR1 and CDR2: ENHRY, SYGVKD. The CDR3 is 14 amino acids. V was clipped by 9 bases and J by 0 bases, with 13 bases between them. In DNA form, the CDR3 reads TGTGCCATTGGGAGTAGCGCCAGCACAGATACGCAGTATTTT. Translating gives CAIGSSASTDTQYF.

This clonotype came up many times. The DNA of the CDR3 is TGCGCCAGCAGCCAAGACCATGAGGTAGAAGCTTTCTTT. Protein: CASSQDHEVEAFF. The rearrangement links TRBV4-1 to TRBJ1-1; D call uncertain. Germline V gene sequence: CDR1 MGHRA, CDR2 YSYEKL. The V and J ends lost 0 bases and 8 bases respectively, with 10 bases between them. CDR3 size: 13 residues.

To note about this clonotype: This may be a read error: a much more frequent sequence differs by one nucleotide. This rearrangement joins TRBV7-8 to TRBJ1-4; TRBD1 is a possible D gene (6 bases). Germline-derived CDR1 and CDR2 are SGHVS and FQNEAQ. The CDR3 is 17 amino acids. The CDR3 is CASSPWTAPKTNGKLFF. CDR3 in DNA: TGTGCCAGCAGCCCCTGGACAGCGCCGAAAACTAATGGAAAACTGTTTTTT.

V gene TRBV20-1 combines with J gene TRBJ1-5, with D possibly matching TRBD1 (5 bases). Trimming removed 3 bases at V and 3 bases at J, with 12 bases between. Germline assignment: CDR1 DFQATT and CDR2 SNEGSKA (reference sequence). The CDR3 has 14 amino acids. The CDR3 DNA sequence: TGCAGTGCTAGTCGGACACAAACCAATCAGCCCCAGCATTTT. Residues: CSASRTQTNQPQHF.

The chain recombines TRBV5-1 with TRBJ2-3; 8 bases line up with TRBD1. CDR1 SGHRS and CDR2 YFSETQ come from the germline V gene. This CDR3 region has 19 residues. J gave up 1 base and V 4 bases, and 17 bases lay outside the gene matches. The CDR3 loop is CASSPTLTGTGLGTDTQYF. Written as DNA, the CDR3 is TGCGCCAGCAGCCCTACTCTTACCGGGACAGGTTTGGGCACAGATACGCAGTATTTT.

The V gene is TRBV12-3 or TRBV12-4, the J gene TRBJ2-7; no clear D. The CDR3 runs to 13 residues. Trimming pared 8 bases from V and 3 bases from J, leaving 14 bases between. CDR3 protein: CASGPTQSYEQYF. The CDR3 DNA sequence: TGTGCCAGCGGACCGACTCAGAGCTACGAGCAGTACTTC.

As for this clonotype: At one boundary the junction diverges from the germline segment, which might be a read error. The J gene is TRBJ1-3, the V gene TRBV5-6; D not resolved. Looked up from germline, CDR1 is SGHDT and CDR2 is YYEEEE. The CDR3 is 13 amino acids. The CDR3 loop is CASSLMGANIIYF. The CDR3 DNA follows: TGTGCCAGCAGCTTGATGGGAGCGAACATCATATATTTT.

A remark on this clonotype: A junction boundary mismatches the germline segment, possibly from a read error. The chain links TRBV6-1 to TRBJ2-2; D may be TRBD1 (6 bases). This CDR3 is built from 15 residues. Germline values: CDR1 MNHNS, CDR2 SASEGT. In nucleotides, the CDR3 is TGTGTCAGCAGTGGTCAGGGGTCGGGCACCTGGGAGCTGTTTTTT. The encoded protein is CVSSGQGSGTWELFF.

About this clonotype: Since a much larger clone is just one base distant, this may be a read error. V gene TRBV6-5 combines with J gene TRBJ2-6; possible D gene TRBD1, 5 bases. Germline-derived CDR1 and CDR2 are MNHEY and SVGAGI. The CDR3 is 17 amino acids. Written as DNA, the CDR3 is TGTGCCAGCAGTTATAAGACAGTTCCCTCTGGGGCCAACCTCCTGACTTTC. Amino acid sequence: CASSYKTVPSGANLLTF.

With regard to this clonotype: A much larger clone sits a single nucleotide away, making a read error possible. The rearrangement links TRBV4-2 to TRBJ2-3; the match to TRBD2 covers 16 bases. V shed 4 bases and J 4 bases; nucleotides not matched to a gene: 5. Germline CDR1 and CDR2: LGHNA and YNFKEQ. The CDR3 consists of 17 residues. The CDR3 sequence is CASSLGLAGGQADTQYF. The CDR3 DNA is TGTGCCAGCAGCCTGGGACTAGCGGGAGGGCAGGCAGATACGCAGTATTTT.

Of note for this clonotype: A much larger clone is a single base away; this may be a read error. The chain links TRBV6-1 to TRBJ1-5; 7 nucleotides line up with TRBD1. The germline CDR1 and CDR2 sequences are MNHNS and SASEGT. This CDR3 is 14 amino acids long. The CDR3 is CASRGQGTGQPRHF. The CDR3 DNA reads TGTGCCAGCAGGGGTCAGGGCACGGGACAGCCCCGGCATTTT.

Notes on this clonotype: A much larger clone is a single base away; this may be a read error. The V and J genes are TRBV10-3 and TRBJ1-6; D call uncertain. This CDR3 is built from 15 residues. CDR1 is ENHRY and CDR2 is SYGVKD in the germline V gene. The CDR3 DNA sequence: TGCGCCGCCGGACCCCGAGAGGGAATTGTTTCACCCCTCCACTTT. Its translation is CAAGPREGIVSPLHF.

A note on this clonotype: The junction does not match germline at one end; this may be a read error. The chain links TRBV11-3 to TRBJ1-4, with 7 nucleotides matching TRBD1. The CDR3 contains 12 residues. Germline V gene lookup returns CDR1 SGHNT and CDR2 YENEEA. CDR3 region: CASSQDRVQLFF. In nucleotides, the CDR3 is TGTGCCAGCAGCCAAGACAGGGTACAACTGTTTTTC.